The 30 T cell receptor beta chains reported below all come from one sample, sequenced in a study of T cell repertoires in cytomegalovirus infection (dated by TCRdb to between 2019 and 2020). TCRdb names Illumina HiSeq 1500 as the instrument used. TCRdb itself trimmed the public reads at Q25 with fastp, ran MiXCR and retained productive beta chains. Here each entry gathers all rows of one CDR3 protein and keeps the most common genes and DNA. The sample data list almost 500,000 distinct CDR3 sequences, and around 10% of these were observed just once. The top ten clonotypes cover 10% to 13% of the sample. The sample taken for sequencing was PBMCs. All receptors derive from a human donor in good health (CMV status not recorded). Some clones in this sample may be carry-over from other donors' samples.

This clonotype was seen many times. The V gene is TRBV11-3, the J gene TRBJ2-1, with TRBD1 as a possible D gene (6 bases). Germline lookup yields CDR1 SGHNT and CDR2 YENEEA. Trimming took 5 bases from V and 7 from J, leaving 12 bases between them. The CDR3 has 13 residues. CDR3 nucleotide sequence: TGTGCCAGCAGCCCAGGGGAAGTAAATGAGCAGTTCTTC. This encodes CASSPGEVNEQFF.

The sample holds many counts of this clonotype. The V gene is TRBV2, the J gene TRBJ2-5, with no clear D. Germline V gene lookup returns CDR1 SNHLY and CDR2 FYNNEI. The CDR3 is made up of 12 amino acids. Trimming removed 7 bases from V and 5 bases from J, with 11 bases in between. CDR3: CASIGALETQYF. DNA for the CDR3: TGTGCCAGCATCGGAGCCTTGGAGACCCAGTACTTC.

This clonotype was detected ten times or more. The gene calls are TRBV12-3 or TRBV12-4 and TRBJ2-7; 8 bases map to TRBD1. CDR3 length: 13 residues. Trimming cost V 8 bases and J 5 bases; bases outside gene matches: 8. This CDR3 reads CASGRTGLNEQYF. The CDR3 coding sequence is TGTGCCAGCGGAAGGACAGGGTTGAACGAGCAGTACTTC.

The V gene is TRBV29-1, the J gene TRBJ2-2; TRBD2 matches 10 bases. Trimming at V came to 0 bases and at J to 7 bases, leaving 8 bases not matched to a gene. This CDR3 is built from 16 residues. In germline, CDR1 is SQVTM, CDR2 ANQGSEA. Here the CDR3 reads CSVEDEREGLGGELFF. CDR3 nucleotide sequence: TGCAGCGTTGAAGACGAGCGGGAGGGCCTCGGCGGGGAGCTGTTTTTT.

Details on this clonotype: A much more abundant neighbour one base away suggests this may be a read error. The chain links TRBV12-3 or TRBV12-4 to TRBJ2-1; D ambiguous. CDR3 length: 11 residues. V gave up 6 bases and J gave up 8 bases, with 8 bases separating them. The CDR3: CASSSVDEQFF. DNA for the CDR3: TGTGCCAGCAGCTCTGTGGATGAGCAGTTCTTC.

A few counts support this clonotype. One end of the junction does not line up with germline, which may come from a read error. This chain links TRBV19 with TRBJ1-4; D uncertain. The germline V gene has CDR1 LNHDA and CDR2 SQIVND (reference sequence). The CDR3 runs 14 residues. The CDR3 sequence is CASSNGFLAEKLFF. The CDR3 DNA reads as TGTGCCAGCAGTAATGGGTTTCTGGCTGAAAAACTGTTTTTT.

This chain joins TRBV6-1 and TRBJ2-7, with D perhaps matching TRBD2 (7 bases). V lost 0 bases, J lost 9 bases, and 18 bases lay in between. Germline lookup yields CDR1 MNHNS and CDR2 SASEGT. The CDR3 loop spans 15 amino acids. CDR3 residues: CASSEAMGGVGGQYF. The CDR3 DNA reads as TGTGCCAGCAGTGAAGCGATGGGAGGGGTAGGGGGGCAGTACTTC.

The V gene is TRBV19, the J gene TRBJ2-5; a possible D gene is TRBD1 (6 bases). The CDR3 is 14 residues long. The germline gives CDR1 LNHDA, CDR2 SQIVND (reference sequence). V lost 4 bases to trimming and J lost 1 base, with 10 bases between them. The CDR3 DNA sequence: TGTGCCAGTAGTACCAAGACAGGCCAAGAGACCCAGTACTTC. This sequence encodes CASSTKTGQETQYF.

The CDR3 region has the DNA TGTGCCATCAGTGCTGCAGGGGGGAACACTGAAGCTTTCTTT. Translation: CAISAAGGNTEAFF. The chain combines TRBV10-3 with TRBJ1-1; TRBD1 matches 7 bases. Trimming took 4 bases from V and 1 from J; bases not matched to a gene: 3. This CDR3 has 14 amino acids. CDR1 is ENHRY and CDR2 is SYGVKD in the germline V gene.

This clonotype was seen repeatedly, ten times or more. The chain couples TRBV18 to TRBJ1-3, with TRBD1 identical over 7 bases. CDR3 length: 13 residues. Germline V lookup: CDR1 KGHSH, CDR2 LQKENI. Trimming removed 8 bases from V and 3 bases from J; junction bases left unmatched: 4. CDR3 loop: CASTTGIGNTIYF. CDR3 DNA sequence: TGTGCCAGCACGACAGGGATTGGAAACACCATATATTTT.

This chain connects TRBV19 to TRBJ2-5; 11 positions agree with TRBD2. The CDR3 length is 16 residues. Losses at the gene ends were 10 bases for V and 0 bases for J; bases not matched to a gene: 10. Germline V CDR1 and CDR2: LNHDA, SQIVND (reference sequence). CDR3 sequence: CATRGTSGGHQETQYF. The CDR3 DNA follows: TGTGCCACTCGGGGAACTAGCGGGGGACACCAAGAGACCCAGTACTTC.

This chain links TRBV11-3 with TRBJ1-2; D gene unclear. This CDR3 region has 14 residues. Germline CDR1 and CDR2: SGHNT and YENEEA. V lost 3 bases, J lost 0 bases, and 8 bases lay in between. The CDR3 reads CASSFWPTNYGYTF. CDR3 in DNA: TGTGCCAGCAGCTTTTGGCCGACTAACTATGGCTACACCTTC. The full variable domain, completed using reference TRBV11-3 and TRBJ1-2, is EAGVVQSPRYKIIEKKQPVAFWCNPISGHNTLYWYLQNLGQGPELLIRYENEEAVDDSQLPKDRFSAERLKGVDSTLKIQPAELGDSAVYLCASSFWPTNYGYTFGSGTRLTVV.

This clonotype came up many times. The chain uses TRBV25-1 and TRBJ1-5; perhaps TRBD1 as D (5 bases). This CDR3 comprises 12 residues. V gave up 5 bases and J gave up 7 bases, with 9 bases separating them. The germline CDR1 and CDR2 sequences are MGHDK and SYGVNS. The chain's CDR3 is CASSQRGQPQHF. In DNA, the CDR3 is TGTGCCAGCAGTCAGAGGGGACAGCCCCAGCATTTT.

In regard to this clonotype: A much larger clone lies one base from this, so it may be a read error. The chain has TRBV11-2 and TRBJ1-5; 7 nucleotides align to TRBD1. The CDR3 is 17 residues long. The ends lost 5 bases at V and 0 bases at J; junction bases unmatched: 10. CDR1 and CDR2 from the germline V gene are SGHAT and FQNNGV. CDR3 DNA sequence: TGTGCCAGCAGCAATCAAGGGACAGAGGATAGCAATCAGCCCCAGCATTTT. Its protein product is CASSNQGTEDSNQPQHF.

On this clonotype itself: This may come from a read error, since a much larger clone is one base off. The chain links TRBV7-6 to TRBJ1-1, with D perhaps matching TRBD1 (6 bases). The CDR3 consists of 13 residues. Germline lookup yields CDR1 SGHVS and CDR2 FNYEAQ. This CDR3 reads CASSSTGLAESFF. CDR3 DNA: TGTGCCAGCAGCTCTACAGGGCTGGCTGAATCTTTCTTT.

This sequence joins TRBV5-4 and TRBJ2-3; D may be TRBD2 (6 bases). The length of the CDR3 is 16 residues. CDR1 and CDR2 (germline): SGHNT, YYREEE (reference sequence). V lost 0 bases and J lost 2, with 13 bases in between. The CDR3 DNA reads as TGTGCCAGCAGCTTGGGAGTAGCGGACAACACAGATACGCAGTATTTT. Translation: CASSLGVADNTDTQYF.

This clonotype has at least ten counts. This rearrangement joins TRBV12-3 or TRBV12-4 to TRBJ2-7, with 8 bases lining up with TRBD2. Germline trimming cut 5 bases from V and 6 bases from J; bases unmatched to any gene: 9. This CDR3 region has 14 residues. CDR3 region: CASSRTGLEAEQYF. The CDR3 coding sequence is TGTGCCAGCAGTAGAACGGGACTAGAAGCCGAGCAGTACTTC.

In its sample, this clonotype was seen many times. This chain links TRBV10-3 with TRBJ2-2; D may be TRBD2 (7 bases). V dropped 2 bases and J dropped 6 bases, with 10 bases sitting between them. Germline V lookup: CDR1 ENHRY, CDR2 SYGVKD. The CDR3 length is 14 residues. The CDR3 region is CAISEQGRAGELFF. CDR3 coding DNA: TGTGCCATCAGTGAGCAGGGGAGGGCCGGGGAGCTGTTTTTT.

The J gene is TRBJ2-5, the V gene TRBV20-1; maybe TRBD2 (6 bases). Per the germline V gene, CDR1 is DFQATT and CDR2 is SNEGSKA (reference sequence). The CDR3 covers 15 residues. The germline V and J ends were trimmed by 0 bases and 2 bases, with 13 bases remaining between them. The CDR3 sequence: CSARDPMRGQETQYF. For the CDR3, the DNA is TGCAGTGCTAGAGATCCTATGCGGGGACAAGAGACCCAGTACTTC.

This clonotype has a count of ten or more. V and J are TRBV7-3 and TRBJ2-3; D not resolved. V lost 0 bases and J lost 6, with 10 bases in between. In germline, CDR1 is SGHTA, CDR2 FQGTGA. The CDR3 runs to 14 residues. DNA of the CDR3: TGTGCCAGCAGCTTAACGGCTAGTGCGGATACGCAGTATTTT. Amino acids: CASSLTASADTQYF.

In DNA form, the CDR3 reads TGTGCCAGCAGGGACATCATTATGGACGAGCAGTACTTC. This sequence encodes CASRDIIMDEQYF. The V call is TRBV6-1, the J call TRBJ2-7; tentative D call: TRBD1 (5 bases). Trimming shortened V by 6 bases and J by 5 bases, and 14 bases separated the two germline ends. The CDR3 extends over 13 amino acids. CDR1 and CDR2 from the germline V gene are MNHNS and SASEGT.

The table lists this clonotype with a few counts. This chain links TRBV5-1 with TRBJ2-5; 7 positions agree with TRBD1. The CDR3 totals 15 residues. The ends lost 6 bases at V and 2 bases at J; junction bases unmatched: 10. Germline V gene lookup returns CDR1 SGHRS and CDR2 YFSETQ. CDR3: CASTASATGQETQYF. The CDR3 region has the DNA TGCGCCAGCACCGCCTCAGCGACAGGGCAAGAGACCCAGTACTTC.

This clonotype has ten or more counts. The gene calls are TRBV24-1 and TRBJ2-1; TRBD1 might be the D (6 bases). Germline CDR1 and CDR2: KGHDR and SFDVKD. The CDR3 runs to 14 residues. V dropped 3 bases and J dropped 5 bases, with 10 bases sitting between them. CDR3 nucleotides: TGTGCCACCAGTGATATGTCAGGGGACAATGAGCAGTTCTTC. Residues: CATSDMSGDNEQFF.

This clonotype has only a few counts. J is TRBJ2-1 and V is TRBV20-1, with 12 bases aligning to TRBD2. The V and J ends lost 3 bases and 6 bases, in that order; junction bases with no gene match: 3. The length of the CDR3 is 14 residues. The V gene's germline CDR1 is DFQATT and CDR2 SNEGSKA (reference sequence). The CDR3 nucleotides are TGCAGTGCTAGGCGACTAGCGGGAGTCAATGAGCAGTTCTTC. Residues: CSARRLAGVNEQFF.

This clonotype has at least ten counts. V usage is TRBV10-3 and J usage is TRBJ2-5; 8 nucleotides align to TRBD2. The J segment lost 4 bases and the V segment lost 6 bases, leaving 7 bases of the junction unmatched. This CDR3 spans 14 amino acids. Germline CDR1 ENHRY, CDR2 SYGVKD. As DNA, the CDR3 is TGTGCCATCAGCCCCGGGACTAGGGGAGAGACCCAGTACTTC. This sequence encodes CAISPGTRGETQYF.

The sample holds a few counts of this clonotype. J is TRBJ1-2 and V is TRBV20-1, with a possible D match to TRBD1 (5 bases). The V end lost 1 base, the J end lost 0 bases, and 12 bases lay between the germline ends. Germline CDR1 is DFQATT and CDR2 is SNEGSKA (reference sequence). The CDR3 is made up of 15 amino acids. This CDR3 reads CSARGGAEANYGYTF. For the CDR3, the DNA is TGCAGTGCTAGAGGGGGCGCGGAAGCTAACTATGGCTACACCTTC.

This rearrangement joins TRBV24-1 to TRBJ2-7; 10 positions agree with TRBD2. This CDR3 has 16 residues. The trim removed 4 bases at V and 2 bases at J, leaving 7 bases unmatched. Germline assignment: CDR1 KGHDR and CDR2 SFDVKD. CDR3 residues: CATSDPAGGPPYEQYF. CDR3 sequence (DNA): TGTGCCACCAGTGACCCAGCGGGAGGGCCACCCTACGAGCAGTACTTC.

This clonotype was counted ten times or more. V is TRBV12-5 and J is TRBJ2-3; D gene ambiguous. The CDR3 totals 19 residues. CDR1 is LGHNT, CDR2 FRNRAP, per germline. The V end was cut by 0 bases, the J end by 2 bases, with 21 bases between. The CDR3 nucleotides are TGTGCTAGTGGTTTGGTACTCTCCTCCGGGCTGCAGTTCACAGATACGCAGTATTTT. Its translation is CASGLVLSSGLQFTDTQYF.

On this clonotype: This may stem from a read error, because a much larger clone lies one nucleotide away. The chain couples TRBV6-5 to TRBJ2-7; 10 bases align to TRBD1. Germline CDR1 is MNHEY and CDR2 is SVGAGI. The CDR3 is 17 amino acids. V trimming: 6 bases; J trimming: 6 bases; junction bases outside the gene matches: 17. In nucleotides, the CDR3 is TGTGCCAGCAGCGAGACAGGGGGCCCACTGTTTACCGGCGAGCAGTACTTC. Residues: CASSETGGPLFTGEQYF.

This clonotype was seen only a few times. The chain links TRBV30 to TRBJ2-2; 7 bases match TRBD1. Germline CDR1 reads GTSNPN; CDR2 reads SVGIG (reference sequence). Trimming removed 0 bases from V and 5 bases from J; junction bases left unmatched: 3. This CDR3 contains 14 residues. CDR3 bases: TGTGCCTGGAGTGTAATACAGGGGACCGGGGAGCTGTTTTTT. Amino acids: CAWSVIQGTGELFF.